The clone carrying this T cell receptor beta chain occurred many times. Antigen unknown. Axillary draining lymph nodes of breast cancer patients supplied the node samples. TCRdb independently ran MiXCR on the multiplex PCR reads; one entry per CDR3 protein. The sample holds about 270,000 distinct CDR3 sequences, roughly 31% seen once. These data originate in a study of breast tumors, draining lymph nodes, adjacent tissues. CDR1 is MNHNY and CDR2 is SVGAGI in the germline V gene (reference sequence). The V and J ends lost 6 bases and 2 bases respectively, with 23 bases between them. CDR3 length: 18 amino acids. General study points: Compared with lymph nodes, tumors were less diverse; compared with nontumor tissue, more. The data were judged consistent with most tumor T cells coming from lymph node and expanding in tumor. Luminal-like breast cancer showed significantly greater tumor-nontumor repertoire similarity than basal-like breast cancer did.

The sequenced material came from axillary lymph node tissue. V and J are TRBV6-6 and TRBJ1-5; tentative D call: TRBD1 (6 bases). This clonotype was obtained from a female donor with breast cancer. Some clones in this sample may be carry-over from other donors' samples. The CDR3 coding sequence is TGTGCCAGCAGGCACACGCTCAGGGGTTTGATAGGCAATCAGCCCCAGCATTTT. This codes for CASRHTLRGLIGNQPQHF.